The 26 T cell receptor beta chains below were found in one sample sequenced in a study of long-term antiretroviral therapy in people with HIV. Samples were assayed with immunoSEQ v3.0 at survey level. Some clones are missing from TCRdb's copy, which holds only in-frame ones; the method was immunoSEQ multiplex PCR. This sample has tens of thousands of clones, with approximately 86% found just once. Material: unsorted PBMCs, obtained 1.6 years after starting antiretroviral therapy. These receptors all stem from a man aged 40-49 years with HIV.

This chain connects TRBV5-4 to TRBJ2-5, with 7 bases aligning to TRBD2. The V and J ends lost 3 bases and 5 bases, in that order; junction bases with no gene match: 7. Germline V gene sequence: CDR1 SGHNT, CDR2 YYREEE (reference sequence). The CDR3 length is 14 residues. In DNA, the CDR3 is TGTGCCAGCAGCTCCGGACTAGAACCGGAGACCCAGTACTTC. Translation: CASSSGLEPETQYF.

The chain has TRBV7-6 and TRBJ2-2, with 9 bases matching TRBD2. With 1 base clipped from V and 1 base from J, the junction kept 10 bases outside the gene matches. CDR1 and CDR2 (germline): SGHVS, FNYEAQ. This CDR3 spans 19 amino acids. The CDR3 bases are TGTGCCAGCAGCTTAGAATCGAATAGCGGGGGCTTGAACACCGGGGAGCTGTTTTTT. Translation gives CASSLESNSGGLNTGELFF.

This clone was recorded a few times. The chain uses TRBV29-1 and TRBJ1-1, with a possible D match to TRBD1 (6 bases). Germline V gene sequence: CDR1 SQVTM, CDR2 ANQGSEA. This CDR3 has 11 residues. V lost 3 bases and J lost 5, with 7 bases in between. CDR3 bases: TGCAGCGTTGACAGGGGAACTGAAGCTTTCTTT. It is translated as CSVDRGTEAFF.

The chain joins TRBV7-9 to TRBJ2-7; 9 positions match TRBD2. The CDR3 contains 12 residues. V lost 11 bases, J lost 7 bases, and 9 bases stayed unmatched. Looked up from germline, CDR1 is SEHNR and CDR2 is FQNEAQ (reference sequence). In nucleotides, the CDR3 is TGTGCCGGAGTAGCGGGAGAAGGGGAGCAGTACTTC. This translates into CAGVAGEGEQYF.

The V and J genes are TRBV11-2 and TRBJ2-1, with 10 bases matching TRBD2. The CDR3 has 16 residues. The V gene end was trimmed by 3 bases and the J gene end by 7 bases; junction bases not matched to a gene: 9. The germline V gene encodes CDR1 SGHAT and CDR2 FQNNGV. This CDR3 reads CASSFRGSGGANEQFF. CDR3 coding DNA: TGTGCCAGCAGCTTCCGGGGGAGCGGGGGGGCAAATGAGCAGTTCTTC.

J is TRBJ1-6 and V is TRBV9, with D unclear. CDR1 and CDR2 (germline): SGDLS, YYNGEE. Between the trimmed V and J ends, which lost 0 bases and 11 bases, there was a span of 9 bases. The CDR3 spans 13 residues. The CDR3 nucleotides are TGTGCCAGCAGCGTAGCGTTCTCGCCACCCCTCCACTTT. This gives the protein CASSVAFSPPLHF.

This CDR3 reads CASSYSQGTYEQYF. In DNA form, the CDR3 reads TGTGCCAGCAGTTACTCACAGGGGACCTACGAGCAGTACTTC. J is TRBJ2-7 and V is TRBV6-6, with TRBD1 matching over 7 bases. The CDR3 loop spans 14 amino acids. CDR1 is MNHNY and CDR2 is SVGAGI in the germline V gene (reference sequence). V shed 0 bases, J shed 2 bases, and the junction held 1 base outside the gene matches.

This clone occurred once. The chain employs TRBV7-6 and TRBJ2-1; the D gene is possibly TRBD1 (6 bases). Germline CDR1 SGHVS, CDR2 FNYEAQ. The V end was cut by 6 bases, the J end by 8 bases, with 20 bases between. The CDR3 is 15 amino acids. The CDR3 DNA reads TGTGCCAGCAGAGCTACAGGGTCTAGGTGGGATGAGCAGTTCTTC. Translating it yields CASRATGSRWDEQFF.

The chain carries TRBV6-1 and TRBJ2-5; TRBD2 agrees at 8 bases. Germline values: CDR1 MNHNS, CDR2 SASEGT. The CDR3 is 20 amino acids. V lost 1 base to trimming and J lost 0 bases; unmatched junction nucleotides: 16. The CDR3 nucleotides read TGTGCCAGCAGTGAAGTATTTGGTACTAGCGGAGGCGGTAACCAAGAGACCCAGTACTTC. Its translation: CASSEVFGTSGGGNQETQYF.

V is TRBV4-1 and J is TRBJ1-6; D is uncertain. Trimming removed 0 bases at V and 7 bases at J, with 13 bases between. The CDR3 totals 16 residues. Germline CDR1 reads MGHRA; CDR2 reads YSYEKL. CDR3 residues: CASSQDFWQENSPLHF. The CDR3, as DNA: TGCGCCAGCAGCCAAGACTTCTGGCAAGAGAATTCACCCCTCCACTTT.

This chain uses TRBV4-1 with TRBJ2-7; D tentatively reads TRBD1 or TRBD2 (7 bases each). The CDR3 extends over 16 amino acids. V lost 1 base and J 2 bases, leaving 15 bases between the germline ends. Germline loops: CDR1 MGHRA, CDR2 YSYEKL. The CDR3 DNA reads as TGCGCCAGCAGCCAAGGGGGGAGGGGGCTCACCTACGAGCAGTACTTC. This sequence encodes CASSQGGRGLTYEQYF.

The chain is built from TRBV6-6 and TRBJ2-7; 9 bases fit TRBD1. The CDR3 runs to 14 residues. The germline V gene encodes CDR1 MNHNY and CDR2 SVGAGI (reference sequence). The junction had 7 bases not matched to a gene; V was cut back by 6 bases and J by 4 bases. This CDR3 is CASRTGQGSYEQYF. The CDR3 DNA follows: TGTGCCAGCAGAACCGGACAGGGGTCATACGAGCAGTACTTC.

The V call is TRBV9, the J call TRBJ2-1, with D perhaps given as TRBD1 or TRBD2 (6 bases each). CDR3 length: 15 residues. The germline CDR1 and CDR2 sequences are SGDLS and YYNGEE. V shed 3 bases and J shed 4 bases, with 14 bases lying between them. Written as DNA, the CDR3 is TGTGCCAGCAGCGCTGATGGGGGGCAGTACAATGAGCAGTTCTTC. This translates into CASSADGGQYNEQFF.

The V call is TRBV27, the J call TRBJ2-5; D gene uncertain. CDR1 MNHEY and CDR2 SMNVEV come from the germline V gene (reference sequence). The CDR3 length is 14 residues. The ends were cut back, 6 bases at V and 5 bases at J, with 16 bases in the middle. DNA of the CDR3: TGTGCCAGCAGCCTCGGACGGCTGGGGGAGACCCAGTACTTC. The encoded protein is CASSLGRLGETQYF.

The chain employs TRBV2 and TRBJ1-1, with D tentatively TRBD1 (5 bases). Trimming left V 8 bases short and J 4 bases short, with 20 bases between. Looked up from germline, CDR1 is SNHLY and CDR2 is FYNNEI. The CDR3 is made up of 15 amino acids. For the CDR3, the DNA is TGTGCCAGCCCGCCGGGGGGTGCCGTGACCACTGAAGCTTTCTTT. It translates to CASPPGGAVTTEAFF.

The chain uses TRBV11-2 and TRBJ2-7; D is unclear. This CDR3 region has 12 residues. The V gene's germline CDR1 is SGHAT and CDR2 FQNNGV. With 4 bases removed from V and 4 bases from J, the gap between germline ends came to 8 bases. The CDR3 nucleotides are TGTGCCAGCAGCTCACTTCATTACGAGCAGTACTTC. Encoded protein: CASSSLHYEQYF.

The chain carries TRBV29-1 and TRBJ1-1; 9 bases line up with TRBD1. V was clipped by 7 bases and J by 2 bases; unmatched bases: 5. Per germline, CDR1 SQVTM and CDR2 ANQGSEA. The CDR3 length is 13 residues. The CDR3 here is CSAGGQGNTEAFF. Here the CDR3 DNA reads TGCAGCGCGGGGGGACAGGGAAACACTGAAGCTTTCTTT.

The rearrangement uses TRBV7-6 and TRBJ1-1; the match to TRBD1 covers 9 bases. This CDR3 has 14 residues. Germline trimming cut 5 bases from V and 6 bases from J; bases unmatched to any gene: 7. CDR1 and CDR2 from the germline V gene are SGHVS and FNYEAQ. The CDR3 bases are TGTGCCAGCAGCCACACAGGGGGCTCCCCTGAAGCTTTCTTT. Translating gives CASSHTGGSPEAFF.

The chain combines TRBV7-3 with TRBJ1-1; tentative D call: TRBD1 (5 bases). The germline V gene has CDR1 SGHTA and CDR2 FQGTGA. The CDR3 loop spans 16 amino acids. Trimming took off 3 bases at V and 4 bases at J, with 18 bases between the two ends. CDR3 in amino acids: CASSFGPQGGVTEAFF. The CDR3 bases are TGTGCCAGCAGCTTCGGCCCCCAGGGTGGGGTCACTGAAGCTTTCTTT.

V gene TRBV5-1 combines with J gene TRBJ1-5; 9 nucleotides agree with TRBD1. With 4 bases clipped from V and 6 bases from J, the junction kept 14 bases outside the gene matches. In germline, CDR1 is SGHRS, CDR2 YFSETQ. The CDR3 runs 17 residues. The DNA for the CDR3 is TGCGCCAGCAGCCCCGGACCCCGGGGACAGGGTAGTCAGCCCCAGCATTTT. It encodes CASSPGPRGQGSQPQHF.

The J gene is TRBJ1-1, the V gene TRBV5-6, with D hard to call. CDR1 is SGHDT, CDR2 YYEEEE, per germline. CDR3 length: 14 amino acids. Between the trimmed V and J ends, which lost 3 bases and 0 bases, there was a span of 9 bases. The chain's CDR3 is CASSSPTLNTEAFF. The DNA of the CDR3 is TGTGCCAGCAGCTCGCCCACACTGAACACTGAAGCTTTCTTT.

The chain joins TRBV2 to TRBJ2-1; TRBD1 matches at 9 bases. J was trimmed by 5 bases and V by 0 bases; bases with no gene match: 8. Germline assignment: CDR1 SNHLY and CDR2 FYNNEI. The CDR3 loop spans 17 amino acids. The DNA of the CDR3 is TGTGCCAGCAGTGAAGCGCCGACAGGGGGAAAGCACAATGAGCAGTTCTTC. Residues: CASSEAPTGGKHNEQFF.

V and J are TRBV19 and TRBJ2-7; 10 positions agree with TRBD2. The CDR3 covers 15 residues. J lost 2 bases, V lost 3 bases, and 4 bases had no gene match. Germline assignment: CDR1 LNHDA and CDR2 SQIVND (reference sequence). CDR3 in DNA: TGTGCCAGTAGTATTGGCACTAGCGGGACCTACGAGCAGTACTTC. This encodes CASSIGTSGTYEQYF.

The chain carries TRBV5-4 and TRBJ1-2, with D maybe TRBD1 (6 bases). Germline loops: CDR1 SGHNT, CDR2 YYREEE (reference sequence). The CDR3 runs to 13 residues. Trimming cost V 3 bases and J 2 bases, with 8 bases left between them. The CDR3 protein is CASSSTGNYGYTF. CDR3 DNA sequence: TGTGCCAGCAGCTCAACAGGGAACTATGGCTACACCTTC.

The V call is TRBV7-6, the J call TRBJ2-2, with 7 bases fitting TRBD1. The length of the CDR3 is 14 residues. J lost 4 bases, V lost 2 bases, and 1 base had no gene match. Looked up from germline, CDR1 is SGHVS and CDR2 is FNYEAQ. The CDR3 sequence is CASSLNRGTGELFF. CDR3 nucleotide sequence: TGTGCCAGCAGCTTAAACAGGGGCACCGGGGAGCTGTTTTTT.

The V call is TRBV4-1, the J call TRBJ2-7, with D perhaps TRBD1 or TRBD2 (5 bases each). This CDR3 comprises 16 residues. Trimming stripped 0 bases from V and 0 bases from J, with 12 bases between. Germline values: CDR1 MGHRA, CDR2 YSYEKL. The CDR3 nucleotides are TGCGCCAGCAGCCAAGATTGGCCAGGGAGCTCCTACGAGCAGTACTTC. This codes for CASSQDWPGSSYEQYF.